This T cell receptor beta chain was documented in a study of CD8 T cells in ankylosing spondylitis. Many counts were recorded for this clonotype. This CDR3 comprises 13 residues. Trimming took 1 base from V and 0 from J, leaving 7 bases between them. Germline V gives CDR1 DFQATT, CDR2 SNEGSKA (reference sequence). TCRdb re-called the 5' RACE reads through MiXCR, storing one row per CDR3 protein. Of under 55,000 distinct CDR3 sequences detected, approximately 8% appear once; the ten largest clones hold approximately 8%. V is TRBV20-1 and J is TRBJ2-7; no definite D call. The source material was blood, either unsorted or a sorted T cell fraction (not recorded which). This TCR came from a female donor with ankylosing spondylitis or in good health (not recorded which). The CDR3 here is CSARVPSSYEQYF. The CDR3 DNA follows: TGCAGTGCTAGAGTTCCTAGCTCCTACGAGCAGTACTTC.